This T cell receptor (beta chain) derives from a study of T cells in Graves' hyperthyroidism and ophthalmopathy. The overall study: Any treatment followed the collection of peripheral blood at initial diagnosis.

Patients aged 18 to 65 had newly diagnosed hyperthyroidism lasting under 2 months. This clonotype was observed at least ten times. Amplified regions were TCR beta CDR3 sequences from RNA transcripts. The HTBI primer set was used in a first-round RT-PCR of the TCR CDR3. TCRdb recomputed calls from the multiplex PCR reads with MiXCR, one row per CDR3 protein. The sample has approximately 740,000 distinct CDR3 sequences; 14% are singletons. This sequence originates from a woman aged 18 to 35 with Graves' hyperthyroidism. Input material: blood.

CDR3 nucleotide sequence: TGTGCCAGCAGTCGACCCATTTACAAGTCCTACGAGCAGTACTTC. Translation gives CASSRPIYKSYEQYF. The gene calls are TRBV28 and TRBJ2-7; D is ambiguous. Germline V gives CDR1 MDHEN, CDR2 SYDVKM. V shed 5 bases and J shed 1 base, with 15 bases lying between them. CDR3 length: 15 residues.